This T cell receptor beta chain came from a study of CD8 T cells in ankylosing spondylitis. Ten or more counts support this clonotype. TCRdb recomputed calls from the 5' RACE reads with MiXCR, one row per CDR3 protein. The sample lists over 150,000 distinct CDR3 sequences; about 20% were seen once. This TCR came from a male donor under 30 with ankylosing spondylitis or in good health (not recorded which). Sequencing input: blood, either unsorted or a sorted T cell fraction (not recorded which).

This CDR3 is CASSLGIRSLAGVSTDTQYF. The CDR3 bases are TGTGCCAGCAGCTTGGGGATTAGGTCCCTAGCGGGAGTTTCAACAGATACGCAGTATTTT. This sequence joins TRBV13 and TRBJ2-3, with 10 bases identical to TRBD2. Per the germline V gene, CDR1 is PRHDT and CDR2 is FYEKMQ (reference sequence). The trim removed 3 bases at V and 3 bases at J, leaving 18 bases unmatched. CDR3 size: 20 residues.